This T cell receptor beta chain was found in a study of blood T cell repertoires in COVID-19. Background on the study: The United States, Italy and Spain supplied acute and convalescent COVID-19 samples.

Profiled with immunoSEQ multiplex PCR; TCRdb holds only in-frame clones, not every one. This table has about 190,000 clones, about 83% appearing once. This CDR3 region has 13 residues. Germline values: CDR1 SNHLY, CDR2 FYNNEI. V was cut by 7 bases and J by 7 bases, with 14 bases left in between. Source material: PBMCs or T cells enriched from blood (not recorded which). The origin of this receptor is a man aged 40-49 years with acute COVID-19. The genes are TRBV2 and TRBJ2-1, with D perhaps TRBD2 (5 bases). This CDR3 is CASTGMVRNEQFF. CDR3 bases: TGTGCCAGCACCGGGATGGTAAGGAATGAGCAGTTCTTC. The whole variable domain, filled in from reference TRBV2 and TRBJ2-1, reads EPEVTQTPSHQVTQMGQEVILRCVPISNHLYFYWYRQILGQKVEFLVSFYNNEISEKSEIFDDQFSVERPDGSNFTLKIRSTKLEDSAMYFCASTGMVRNEQFFGPGTRLTVL.